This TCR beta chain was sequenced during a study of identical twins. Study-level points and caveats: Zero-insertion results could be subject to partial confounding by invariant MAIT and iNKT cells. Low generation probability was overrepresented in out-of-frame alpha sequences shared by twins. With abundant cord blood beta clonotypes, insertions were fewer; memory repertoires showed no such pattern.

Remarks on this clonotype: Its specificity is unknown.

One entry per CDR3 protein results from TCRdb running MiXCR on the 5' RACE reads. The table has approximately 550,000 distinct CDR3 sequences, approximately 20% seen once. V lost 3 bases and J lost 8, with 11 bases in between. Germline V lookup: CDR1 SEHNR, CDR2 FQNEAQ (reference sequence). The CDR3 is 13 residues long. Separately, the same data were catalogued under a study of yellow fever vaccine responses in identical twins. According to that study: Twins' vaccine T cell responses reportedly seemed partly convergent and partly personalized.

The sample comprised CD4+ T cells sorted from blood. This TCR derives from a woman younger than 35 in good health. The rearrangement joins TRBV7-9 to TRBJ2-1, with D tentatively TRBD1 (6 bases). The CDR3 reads CASSFTGMDEQFF. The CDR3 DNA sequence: TGTGCCAGCAGCTTCACAGGGATGGATGAGCAGTTCTTC.